This entry describes one T cell receptor beta chain. This sample was taken from a study of blood T cell repertoires in COVID-19. CDR3 length equals 16 residues. Trimming took off 1 base at V and 2 bases at J, with 12 bases between the two ends. Germline loops: CDR1 SEHNR, CDR2 FQNEAQ (reference sequence). The authors' processing: Estimated nucleated cell counts came from reference gene primer amplification. Assay used: immunoSEQ multiplex PCR; TCRdb lists only in-frame clones, some missing. V and J calls and clone size follow that table, whereas D and trimming were derived from the DNA. Of tens of thousands of clones listed, over 85% were seen once; the top ten hold about 0.4%.

This clonotype was sampled from a man between 45 and 60 years old with COVID-19, enrolled during active disease. Sequenced sample: peripheral blood. This chain connects TRBV7-9 to TRBJ1-3, with D uncertain. CDR3 DNA sequence: TGTGCCAGCAGCTTAGGCGCAGGAAACGCTGGAAACACCATATATTTT. Translated: CASSLGAGNAGNTIYF. Drawing the rest from reference TRBV7-9 and TRBJ1-3, the complete variable domain is DTGVSQNPRHKITKRGQNVTFRCDPISEHNRLYWYRQTLGQGPEFLTYFQNEAQLEKSRLLSDRFSAERPKGSFSTLEIQRTEQGDSAMYLCASSLGAGNAGNTIYFGEGSWLTVV.